The 25 T cell receptor beta chains below come from one sample, sequenced in a study of T cells after yellow fever vaccination. TCRdb used MiXCR to reprocess the 5' RACE reads, holding one entry per CDR3 protein. Of some 170,000 distinct CDR3 sequences listed, 9.3% are singletons. The sample consisted of CD8+ T cells sorted from PBMCs, taken 45 days after the yellow fever booster vaccination. These TCRs come from a young man who received the YFV17D yellow fever vaccine.

This clonotype has a count of ten or more. The chain is built from TRBV7-9 and TRBJ2-3; TRBD2 might be the D (5 bases). This CDR3 contains 15 residues. Germline V lookup: CDR1 SEHNR, CDR2 FQNEAQ (reference sequence). Trimming took 5 bases from V and 2 from J, leaving 14 bases between them. The CDR3 nucleotides are TGTGCCAGCAGCCCGACCGGAGGATTCACAGATACGCAGTATTTT. This gives the protein CASSPTGGFTDTQYF.

In this sample, this clonotype turned up a few times. The chain couples TRBV27 to TRBJ1-1; the D gene is possibly TRBD1 (5 bases). Trimming stripped 3 bases from V and 1 base from J, with 9 bases between. The germline V gene has CDR1 MNHEY and CDR2 SMNVEV (reference sequence). The CDR3 totals 14 residues. The CDR3 spells CASSFLGENTEAFF. In DNA, the CDR3 is TGTGCCAGCAGTTTTCTAGGGGAGAACACTGAAGCTTTCTTT.

This clonotype was picked up a small number of times. This chain uses TRBV4-1 with TRBJ2-7, with 7 bases that match TRBD1. The ends lost 2 bases at V and 2 bases at J; junction bases unmatched: 6. The germline gives CDR1 MGHRA, CDR2 YSYEKL. The CDR3 is 15 amino acids. The CDR3 loop is CASSQLTDRPYEQYF. The CDR3 DNA reads TGCGCCAGCAGCCAACTCACGGACAGGCCCTACGAGCAGTACTTC.

The V gene is TRBV19, the J gene TRBJ2-7; no firm D call. V was cut by 10 bases and J by 4 bases, with 11 bases left in between. The length of the CDR3 is 11 residues. In germline, CDR1 is LNHDA, CDR2 SQIVND (reference sequence). The CDR3: CATLGPYEQYF. In DNA form, the CDR3 reads TGTGCCACCTTGGGTCCATACGAGCAGTACTTC.

CDR3 amino acids: CASSFGAFYEQYF. The CDR3 DNA is TGTGCCAGCAGTTTCGGCGCCTTCTACGAGCAGTACTTC. The rearrangement joins TRBV7-9 to TRBJ2-7; no reliable D call. Germline CDR1 and CDR2: SEHNR and FQNEAQ (reference sequence). This CDR3 region has 13 residues. V lost 6 bases and J lost 3, with 12 bases in between.

This clonotype was recorded many times. V gene TRBV11-2 combines with J gene TRBJ2-5; D not certain. CDR1 is SGHAT and CDR2 is FQNNGV in the germline V gene. V was clipped by 6 bases and J by 7 bases, with 15 bases between them. The CDR3 length is 13 residues. This CDR3 reads CASRLDLFVTQYF. Here the CDR3 DNA reads TGTGCCAGCAGACTGGACCTTTTTGTGACCCAGTACTTC.

This clonotype was counted only a few times. The J gene is TRBJ2-1, the V gene TRBV7-9, with 11 bases aligning to TRBD2. J lost 2 bases, V lost 2 bases, and 2 bases had no gene match. The CDR3 is 16 residues long. The germline V gene has CDR1 SEHNR and CDR2 FQNEAQ (reference sequence). CDR3 protein: CASSLLAGGTYNEQFF. CDR3 coding DNA: TGTGCCAGCAGCTTATTAGCGGGGGGGACCTACAATGAGCAGTTCTTC. Combining the CDR3 with reference TRBV7-9 and TRBJ2-1 gives the whole variable domain DTGVSQNPRHKITKRGQNVTFRCDPISEHNRLYWYRQTLGQGPEFLTYFQNEAQLEKSRLLSDRFSAERPKGSFSTLEIQRTEQGDSAMYLCASSLLAGGTYNEQFFGPGTRLTVL.

V and J are TRBV6-5 and TRBJ2-3; D unresolved. Germline V CDR1 and CDR2: MNHEY, SVGAGI. CDR3 length: 13 residues. V lost 5 bases and J 4 bases, leaving 10 bases between the germline ends. The CDR3 spells CASSPITSDTQYF. DNA for the CDR3: TGTGCCAGCAGTCCTATCACGTCAGATACGCAGTATTTT.

The rearrangement links TRBV7-2 to TRBJ1-3, with D tentatively TRBD1 (5 bases). Germline loops: CDR1 SGHTA, CDR2 FQGNSA. V lost 5 bases to trimming and J lost 4 bases, with 12 bases between them. CDR3 size: 14 residues. CDR3 DNA: TGTGCCAGCAGCCCCAGGGTGGGCGGAAACACCATATATTTT. It codes for CASSPRVGGNTIYF.

This chain connects TRBV11-2 to TRBJ2-1; TRBD2 agrees at 8 bases. The CDR3 is 15 residues long. Germline lookup yields CDR1 SGHAT and CDR2 FQNNGV. The V gene end was trimmed by 4 bases and the J gene end by 0 bases; junction bases not matched to a gene: 2. CDR3 DNA sequence: TGTGCCAGCAGCTATCTAGCGGGCTCCTACAATGAGCAGTTCTTC. Amino acid sequence: CASSYLAGSYNEQFF.

The rearrangement joins TRBV6-1 to TRBJ1-2, with a possible D match to TRBD1 (6 bases). Germline V gives CDR1 MNHNS, CDR2 SASEGT. The CDR3 is made up of 14 amino acids. Trimming removed 2 bases at V and 2 bases at J, with 9 bases between. CDR3 residues: CASSEFGGNYGYTF. The CDR3 DNA reads TGTGCCAGCAGTGAATTCGGGGGCAACTATGGCTACACCTTC.

This clonotype occurred many times. The genes are TRBV6-4 and TRBJ2-3, with 10 positions matching TRBD2. CDR1 is MRHNA, CDR2 SNTAGT, per germline. The CDR3 contains 15 residues. V shed 7 bases and J 4 bases; nucleotides not matched to a gene: 8. The CDR3 loop reads CASKSGGAVADTQYF. CDR3 coding DNA: TGTGCCAGCAAAAGCGGGGGGGCCGTGGCAGATACGCAGTATTTT.

The sample holds a few counts of this clonotype. The chain combines TRBV29-1 with TRBJ1-3; the D is unclear. Germline values: CDR1 SQVTM, CDR2 ANQGSEA. The CDR3 totals 18 residues. Trimming pared 7 bases from V and 3 bases from J, leaving 28 bases between. The CDR3, as DNA: TGCAGCGCCTCCGTGATTATGAGGACTGCCTCCGATGGAAACACCATATATTTT. Residues: CSASVIMRTASDGNTIYF. Combining the CDR3 with reference TRBV29-1 and TRBJ1-3 gives the whole variable domain SAVISQKPSRDICQRGTSLTIQCQVDSQVTMMFWYRQQPGQSLTLIATANQGSEATYESGFVIDKFPISRPNLTFSTLTVSNMSPEDSSIYLCSASVIMRTASDGNTIYFGEGSWLTVV.

This rearrangement joins TRBV12-3 or TRBV12-4 to TRBJ1-1; a possible D gene is TRBD1 (5 bases). V lost 6 bases, J lost 4 bases, and 15 bases lay in between. This CDR3 region has 14 residues. The CDR3 DNA reads TGTGCCAGCAGCGAGGGGCCGTATATCACTGAAGCTTTCTTT. The encoded protein is CASSEGPYITEAFF.

Many counts were recorded for this clonotype. The V and J genes are TRBV4-3 and TRBJ2-2; D is unclear. V lost 3 bases, J lost 4 bases, and 3 bases lay in between. Per the germline V gene, CDR1 is LGHNA and CDR2 is YSLEER. The CDR3 sequence is 12 residues long. CDR3 bases: TGCGCCAGCAGCCAGCGCACCGGGGAGCTGTTTTTT. Translation: CASSQRTGELFF.

On this clonotype itself: This sequence may be a read error, since a much larger clone differs from it by one base. The chain couples TRBV5-1 to TRBJ2-3; TRBD1 agrees at 9 bases. With V trimmed by 4 bases and J by 5 bases, 8 bases remained unmatched. The CDR3 has 15 residues. The germline V gene encodes CDR1 SGHRS and CDR2 YFSETQ. The CDR3 here is CASSQYRGLRDTQYF. The CDR3 bases are TGCGCCAGCAGCCAGTACAGGGGGCTCAGAGATACGCAGTATTTT.

This sequence joins TRBV4-2 and TRBJ2-5; D perhaps matches TRBD2 (6 bases). Germline assignment: CDR1 LGHNA and CDR2 YNFKEQ. The CDR3 extends over 15 amino acids. V lost 1 base, J lost 5 bases, and 14 bases lay in between. CDR3 nucleotides: TGTGCCAGCAGCCAAGGGCGAGGCGGGGCGGAGACCCAGTACTTC. Its protein is CASSQGRGGAETQYF.

This clonotype has a handful of counts. This chain links TRBV4-1 with TRBJ1-1; tentatively, D is TRBD1 (6 bases). The CDR3 sequence is 16 residues long. V was cut by 1 base and J by 0 bases, with 12 bases left in between. In germline, CDR1 is MGHRA, CDR2 YSYEKL. CDR3 nucleotide sequence: TGCGCCAGCAGCCAAGTAAAGACAGGTTTGAACACTGAAGCTTTCTTT. Encoded protein: CASSQVKTGLNTEAFF.

The genes are TRBV2 and TRBJ2-2; no firm D call. V gave up 5 bases and J gave up 9 bases, with 16 bases separating them. Germline CDR1 SNHLY, CDR2 FYNNEI. The CDR3 totals 14 residues. The CDR3, as DNA: TGTGCCAGCAGTCGAACCTCCTCGGACCGGGAGCTGTTTTTT. This sequence encodes CASSRTSSDRELFF.

The chain employs TRBV5-5 and TRBJ2-5; 9 positions match TRBD1. CDR1 SGHKS and CDR2 YYEKEE come from the germline V gene (reference sequence). The CDR3 has 15 amino acids. After removal of 3 bases from V and 1 base from J, the junction contained 4 bases not matched to a gene. This CDR3 reads CASSSGTGIQETQYF. The CDR3 DNA reads as TGTGCCAGCAGCTCCGGGACAGGGATCCAAGAGACCCAGTACTTC.

This clonotype has just one count. One end of the junction does not line up with germline, which may come from a read error. V is TRBV12-3 or TRBV12-4 and J is TRBJ2-1; D is uncertain. CDR3 length: 15 residues. CDR3 coding DNA: TGTGCCAGCAGTCTCAGGTGGCGGACGTACATTGAGCAGTTCTTC. This encodes CASSLRWRTYIEQFF.

This clonotype was counted between two and nine times. The genes are TRBV5-1 and TRBJ1-1; D is unresolved. Trimming removed 4 bases from V and 10 bases from J, with 17 bases in between. The CDR3 is 13 amino acids. Looked up from germline, CDR1 is SGHRS and CDR2 is YFSETQ. The CDR3: CASSGSYSTPAFF. The CDR3 DNA is TGCGCCAGCAGCGGGTCCTATTCTACGCCAGCTTTCTTT.

This clonotype was recorded at least ten times. The V call is TRBV7-9, the J call TRBJ2-7, with TRBD1 matching over 9 bases. Germline V gives CDR1 SEHNR, CDR2 FQNEAQ (reference sequence). The V and J ends lost 5 bases and 0 bases, in that order; junction bases with no gene match: 8. This CDR3 spans 16 amino acids. The CDR3: CASSPYTGGSSYEQYV. In DNA, the CDR3 is TGTGCCAGCAGCCCGTATACAGGGGGCAGCTCCTACGAGCAGTACGTC.

The table lists this clonotype with a few counts. The chain employs TRBV4-1 and TRBJ2-5, with 12 nucleotides matching TRBD1. The germline gives CDR1 MGHRA, CDR2 YSYEKL. V lost 0 bases to trimming and J lost 4 bases; unmatched junction nucleotides: 9. The CDR3 contains 18 residues. DNA of the CDR3: TGCGCCAGCAGCCAAGAATCTATGGGGACAGGGGGCGTAGAGACCCAGTACTTC. Its translation is CASSQESMGTGGVETQYF.

This clonotype has only a few counts. The chain is built from TRBV4-1 and TRBJ2-7, with D possibly TRBD1 on 6 matching bases. CDR1 and CDR2 from the germline V gene are MGHRA and YSYEKL. The CDR3 covers 15 residues. V lost 1 base, J lost 0 bases, and 10 bases lay in between. CDR3 DNA sequence: TGCGCCAGCAGCCAAGTTCCGGACAGCTCCTACGAGCAGTACTTC. Protein product: CASSQVPDSSYEQYF.